The text below deals with one T cell receptor beta chain. Original processing methods: Reference gene primer amplification yielded estimated nucleated cell counts. The protocol was immunoSEQ multiplex PCR, while the TCRdb copy is restricted to in-frame clones and leaves out a portion. V and J calls and clone size follow that table, whereas D and trimming were derived from the DNA. Of approximately 150,000 clones in the sample, around 84% are singletons; the top ten hold about 2.6%. This sample was included in a study of blood T cell repertoires in COVID-19. Turning to the study itself: Both acute and convalescent COVID-19 samples were obtained from the United States, Italy and Spain.

Seattle patients were enrolled while actively infected and followed longitudinally. Germline CDR1 MDHEN, CDR2 SYDVKM. This CDR3 has 13 residues. Trimming stripped 9 bases from V and 7 bases from J, with 18 bases between. The chain links TRBV28 to TRBJ1-1, with no clear D. This sequence originates from a woman aged 80 or over with COVID-19, enrolled during active disease. Sequencing was carried out using peripheral blood. The CDR3 DNA is TGTGCCAGTCCCAGCAGGCAGACCGATGAAGCTTTCTTT. Protein sequence: CASPSRQTDEAFF.